One sample yielded the 24 T cell receptor beta chains listed below, sequenced in a study of blood T cells in healthy people across ages (dated by TCRdb to between 2015 and 2017). Receptor amplification or capture employed 5' RACE. The data were produced on an Illumina HiSeq 2500. The second PCR ran for about 7 to 11 cycles and used a J-beta primer mix along with a sample-barcoded 5' primer. TCRdb reprocessed the public reads (quality trimming at Q25 with fastp, clone calling with MiXCR) and kept in-frame beta chains. Identical CDR3 protein sequences are pooled into one entry, listed with their most common genes and DNA. In this sample the table shows over a million distinct CDR3 sequences, 40% to 55% of which occur a single time. The ten largest clones capture 18% of the sample. The source material was blood. Source of these receptors: a woman aged 55-69 years in good health.

This clonotype showed up many times. The chain employs TRBV29-1 and TRBJ2-3, with 9 bases lining up with TRBD1. The CDR3 contains 13 residues. Germline V gene lookup returns CDR1 SQVTM and CDR2 ANQGSEA. With 5 bases clipped from V and 5 bases from J, the junction kept 5 bases outside the gene matches. The CDR3 loop is CSVTDRGRDTQYF. The CDR3, as DNA: TGCAGCGTTACGGACAGGGGAAGAGATACGCAGTATTTT.

This clonotype was detected only a few times. The rearrangement uses TRBV10-2 and TRBJ2-5; no clear D gene. Trimming took off 3 bases at V and 1 base at J, with 12 bases between the two ends. CDR3 length: 15 residues. Germline loops: CDR1 WSHSY, CDR2 SAAADI. The DNA of the CDR3 is TGCGCCAGCAGTGACGGTCTTAAAGTCCAAGAGACCCAGTACTTC. This translates into CASSDGLKVQETQYF.

A few counts support this clonotype. The genes are TRBV11-1 and TRBJ2-1; 11 bases map to TRBD2. CDR1 is SGHAT and CDR2 is FQDESV in the germline V gene (reference sequence). This CDR3 region has 16 residues. Germline trimming cut 4 bases from V and 4 bases from J; bases unmatched to any gene: 6. The CDR3 sequence is CASSSSGLAVYNEQFF. The CDR3 bases are TGTGCCAGCAGCTCCTCGGGACTAGCGGTGTACAATGAGCAGTTCTTC. The full variable domain, with the rest looked up from reference TRBV11-1 and TRBJ2-1, is EAEVAQSPRYKITEKSQAVAFWCDPISGHATLYWYRQILGQGPELLVQFQDESVVDDSQLPKDRFSAERLKGVDSTLKIQPAELGDSAMYLCASSSSGLAVYNEQFFGPGTRLTVL.

This chain uses TRBV9 with TRBJ2-2; D possibly corresponds to TRBD2 (5 bases). Deletions cut 2 bases from V and 1 base from J, with 15 bases between. Germline CDR1 reads SGDLS; CDR2 reads YYNGEE. The CDR3 loop spans 17 amino acids. CDR3 residues: CASSVPSEGLNTGELFF. DNA of the CDR3: TGTGCCAGCAGCGTCCCTTCCGAGGGCTTGAACACCGGGGAGCTGTTTTTT.

This clonotype was counted a few times. This chain joins TRBV7-9 and TRBJ2-5; 8 bases agree with TRBD2. V lost 6 bases to trimming and J lost 11 bases; unmatched junction nucleotides: 14. Germline-derived CDR1 and CDR2 are SEHNR and FQNEAQ (reference sequence). This CDR3 has 14 amino acids. The CDR3 coding sequence is TGTGCCAGCAGGCGGGAGGCCTCCTCGAGTGAGCAGTACTTC. This codes for CASRREASSSEQYF.

V usage is TRBV11-2 and J usage is TRBJ2-7; D remains unclear. Germline CDR1 is SGHAT and CDR2 is FQNNGV. V gave up 2 bases and J gave up 10 bases, with 18 bases separating them. CDR3 length: 14 residues. The CDR3 nucleotides read TGTGCCAGCAGCTTAAAGGTAGATTACTCGAGACAGTACTTC. Translated: CASSLKVDYSRQYF.

The chain employs TRBV20-1 and TRBJ2-1, with D perhaps matching TRBD1 (5 bases). V lost 6 bases and J lost 0, with 12 bases in between. The germline CDR1 and CDR2 sequences are DFQATT and SNEGSKA (reference sequence). The CDR3 is made up of 14 amino acids. CDR3 DNA: TGCAGTGCAACTACAGGAACCTCCTACAATGAGCAGTTCTTC. Translation gives CSATTGTSYNEQFF.

The chain couples TRBV7-9 to TRBJ2-5; D uncertain. The J call may not be correct, given that the DNA end is closer to TRBJ2-7. Germline V gives CDR1 SEHNR, CDR2 FQNEAQ (reference sequence). This CDR3 comprises 13 residues. The CDR3 DNA is TGTGCCAGCAGCCAACCGGCCCTCTACGAGCAGTACTTC. Translating it yields CASSQPALYEQYF.

The V call is TRBV12-3 or TRBV12-4, the J call TRBJ1-2, with a weak D call TRBD1 (6 bases). The V end was cut by 5 bases, the J end by 7 bases, with 17 bases between. CDR3 size: 14 residues. The CDR3 spells CASSQKSGASGYTF. CDR3 nucleotide sequence: TGTGCCAGCAGTCAGAAATCAGGGGCAAGTGGCTACACCTTC.

This clonotype was picked up a small number of times. The gene calls are TRBV2 and TRBJ2-7; D is unresolved. This CDR3 is 14 amino acids long. The V end lost 4 bases, the J end lost 2 bases, and 12 bases lay between the germline ends. In germline, CDR1 is SNHLY, CDR2 FYNNEI. CDR3 in DNA: TGTGCCAGCAGTGTTGTACAGAAAACCTACGAGCAGTACTTC. Translated, it gives CASSVVQKTYEQYF.

This clonotype was recorded at least ten times. The chain combines TRBV5-1 with TRBJ2-7; D is undetermined. Germline V gene data show CDR1 as SGHRS and CDR2 as YFSETQ. V was clipped by 4 bases and J by 7 bases, with 12 bases between them. The CDR3 runs 12 residues. The CDR3 protein is CASSLTSLEQYF. Here the CDR3 DNA reads TGCGCCAGCAGCCTGACCTCGTTGGAGCAGTACTTC.

The chain has TRBV6-5 and TRBJ2-4; 8 bases are a match to TRBD1. Germline values: CDR1 MNHEY, CDR2 SVGAGI. This CDR3 has 15 amino acids. Unmatched junction bases numbered 18, after V lost 7 bases and J lost 13 bases. In DNA form, the CDR3 reads TGTGCCAGCAATCAGGGCCGGACAGGGATCTCTGAGCAGTACTTC. This gives the protein CASNQGRTGISEQYF.

This chain uses TRBV7-9 with TRBJ2-1; the match to TRBD2 covers 11 bases. Germline CDR1 SEHNR, CDR2 FQNEAQ (reference sequence). The CDR3 has 16 amino acids. With V trimmed by 5 bases and J by 8 bases, 11 bases remained unmatched. CDR3 in DNA: TGTGCCAGCAGCCCCCCTGGGACTAGCGGTTTCTATGAGCAGTTCTTC. Translated, it gives CASSPPGTSGFYEQFF.

The genes are TRBV29-1 and TRBJ2-5; 11 positions agree with TRBD2. Germline V gene data show CDR1 as SQVTM and CDR2 as ANQGSEA. V was pared by 1 base and J by 5 bases, with 6 bases of the junction left unmatched. This CDR3 has 15 amino acids. CDR3 sequence reads: CSVEASGRLRETQYF. The CDR3 DNA is TGCAGCGTTGAAGCTAGCGGGAGGTTGCGGGAGACCCAGTACTTC.

This clonotype was found a few times. This sequence joins TRBV20-1 and TRBJ2-5; 12 bases align to TRBD2. Trimming removed 5 bases from V and 3 bases from J; junction bases left unmatched: 10. Per germline, CDR1 DFQATT and CDR2 SNEGSKA (reference sequence). This CDR3 has 16 residues. CDR3 in amino acids: CSARVLAGGVEETQYF. CDR3 DNA: TGCAGTGCTCGGGTACTAGCGGGAGGAGTGGAAGAGACCCAGTACTTC.

In its sample, this clonotype was seen a few times. This chain connects TRBV29-1 to TRBJ2-7; D not certain. This CDR3 region has 10 residues. Trimming cost V 6 bases and J 7 bases, with 10 bases left between them. From germline, CDR1 is SQVTM and CDR2 ANQGSEA. CDR3 region: CSVVEAEQYF. As DNA, the CDR3 is TGCAGCGTCGTTGAGGCTGAGCAGTACTTC.

The CDR3 loop is CSARSSGLAGLYVQYF. DNA of the CDR3: TGCAGTGCTAGATCTTCAGGACTAGCGGGACTCTACGTGCAGTACTTC. V is TRBV20-1 and J is TRBJ2-5, with 12 positions matching TRBD2. V gave up 2 bases and J gave up 11 bases; unmatched junction bases: 15. CDR3 length: 16 amino acids. The germline CDR1 and CDR2 sequences are DFQATT and SNEGSKA (reference sequence).

This clonotype was found once. Mismatch with germline at one junction end may stem from a read error. V gene TRBV20-1 combines with J gene TRBJ2-7, with 8 bases aligning to TRBD1. CDR1 and CDR2 from the germline V gene are DFQATT and SNEGSKA (reference sequence). CDR3 length: 17 residues. The CDR3 reads CSPSKLRGLTSDYEEYF. CDR3 in DNA: TGCAGTCCTAGTAAACTCAGGGGGCTCACCTCCGACTACGAGGAGTACTTC.

The chain joins TRBV3-1 to TRBJ2-1, with 11 positions matching TRBD2. J was trimmed by 0 bases and V by 3 bases; bases with no gene match: 10. The CDR3 totals 19 residues. Germline CDR1 is LGHDT and CDR2 is YNNKEL (reference sequence). The CDR3 DNA reads as TGTGCCAGCAGCCAGATCGGGCTAGCGGGAGGAATCTCCTACAATGAGCAGTTCTTC. This encodes CASSQIGLAGGISYNEQFF.

The J gene is TRBJ2-1, the V gene TRBV29-1; 11 nucleotides match TRBD2. The CDR3 totals 14 residues. Germline lookup yields CDR1 SQVTM and CDR2 ANQGSEA. After removal of 5 bases from V and 6 bases from J, the junction contained 6 bases not matched to a gene. In DNA, the CDR3 is TGCAGCGTTTATGGACTAGCGGGCCTCAATGAGCAGTTCTTC. This codes for CSVYGLAGLNEQFF.

The chain links TRBV5-1 to TRBJ2-1, with 8 bases that match TRBD1. J lost 1 base, V lost 1 base, and 10 bases had no gene match. This CDR3 region has 18 residues. Germline CDR1 reads SGHRS; CDR2 reads YFSETQ. The DNA of the CDR3 is TGCGCCAGCAGCTTGAGTCCCCCCGGGACAGGTTCCTACAATGAGCAGTTCTTC. As protein: CASSLSPPGTGSYNEQFF.

The chain links TRBV5-1 to TRBJ1-1; weak D call: TRBD1 (6 bases). V gave up 4 bases and J gave up 8 bases, with 21 bases separating them. The CDR3 is 15 amino acids. CDR1 is SGHRS and CDR2 is YFSETQ in the germline V gene. Here the CDR3 reads CASSRGGGNDGEAFF. The CDR3 coding sequence is TGCGCCAGCAGCCGCGGGGGGGGCAATGACGGGGAAGCTTTCTTT.

The table lists this clonotype with a few counts. CDR3 in amino acids: CASSLVSPGQGYNEQFF. CDR3 in DNA: TGTGCCAGCTCTCTTGTATCTCCGGGACAGGGTTACAATGAGCAGTTCTTC. This rearrangement joins TRBV18 to TRBJ2-1; 9 bases are shared with TRBD1. J gave up 4 bases and V 6 bases, and 13 bases lay outside the gene matches. From germline, CDR1 is KGHSH and CDR2 LQKENI. The CDR3 runs to 17 residues.

The rearrangement uses TRBV6-4 and TRBJ2-3; 7 bases match TRBD1. Germline V gene lookup returns CDR1 MRHNA and CDR2 SNTAGT. V lost 6 bases to trimming and J lost 1 base; unmatched junction nucleotides: 7. The CDR3 totals 15 residues. Here the CDR3 reads CASSPFGQGTDTQYF. As DNA, the CDR3 is TGTGCCAGCAGCCCTTTCGGACAGGGCACAGATACGCAGTATTTT.